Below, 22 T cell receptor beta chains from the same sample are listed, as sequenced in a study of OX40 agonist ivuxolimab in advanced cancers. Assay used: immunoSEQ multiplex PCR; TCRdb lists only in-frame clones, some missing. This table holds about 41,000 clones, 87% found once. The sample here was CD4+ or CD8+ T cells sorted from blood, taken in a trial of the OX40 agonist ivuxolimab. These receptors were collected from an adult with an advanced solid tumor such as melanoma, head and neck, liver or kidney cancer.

CDR3 in amino acids: CASSPASNTIYF. DNA for the CDR3: TGTGCCAGCAGTCCAGCATCGAACACCATATATTTT. The chain carries TRBV6-6 and TRBJ1-3; D gene ambiguous. Germline lookup yields CDR1 MNHNY and CDR2 SVGAGI (reference sequence). The CDR3 is 12 amino acids. V shed 5 bases and J shed 7 bases, with 9 bases lying between them.

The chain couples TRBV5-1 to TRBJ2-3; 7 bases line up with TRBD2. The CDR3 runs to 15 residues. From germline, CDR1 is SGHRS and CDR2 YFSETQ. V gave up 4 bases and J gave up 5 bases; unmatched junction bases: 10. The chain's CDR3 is CASSQPAGGGDTQYF. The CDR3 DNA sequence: TGCGCCAGCAGCCAACCAGCGGGCGGGGGAGATACGCAGTATTTT.

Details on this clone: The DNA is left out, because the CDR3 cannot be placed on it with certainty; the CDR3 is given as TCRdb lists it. Here the CDR3 reads CASSKWGQGAKTQYF. V and J are TRBV21-1 and TRBJ2-5; the D call in the table, TRBD1, was not verified against the DNA. TRBV21-1 is classified as a pseudogene. The CDR3 comprises 15 residues, both ends counted.

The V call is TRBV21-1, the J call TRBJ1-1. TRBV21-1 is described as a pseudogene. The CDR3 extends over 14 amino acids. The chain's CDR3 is CASSKAPLNTEAFF. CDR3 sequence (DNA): TGTGCCAGCAGCAAAGCGCCGTTGAACACTGAAGCTTTCTTT.

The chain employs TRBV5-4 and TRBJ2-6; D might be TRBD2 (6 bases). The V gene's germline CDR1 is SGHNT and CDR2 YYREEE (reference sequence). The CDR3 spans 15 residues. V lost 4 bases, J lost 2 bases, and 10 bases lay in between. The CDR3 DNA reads TGTGCCAGCAGCCCCCCGGGGGCTGGGGCCAACGTCCTGACTTTC. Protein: CASSPPGAGANVLTF.

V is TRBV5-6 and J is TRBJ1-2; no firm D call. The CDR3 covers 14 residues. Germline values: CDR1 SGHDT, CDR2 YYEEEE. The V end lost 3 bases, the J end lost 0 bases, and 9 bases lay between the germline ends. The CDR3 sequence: CASSSDGANYGYTF. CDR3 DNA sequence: TGTGCCAGCAGCTCGGACGGAGCTAACTATGGCTACACCTTC.

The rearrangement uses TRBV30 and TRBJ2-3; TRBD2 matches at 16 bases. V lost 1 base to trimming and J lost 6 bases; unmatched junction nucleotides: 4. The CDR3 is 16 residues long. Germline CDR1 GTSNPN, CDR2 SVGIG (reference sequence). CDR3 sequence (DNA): TGTGCCTGGAGTGACCCGGGACTAGCGGGAGGGGATACGCAGTATTTT. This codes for CAWSDPGLAGGDTQYF.

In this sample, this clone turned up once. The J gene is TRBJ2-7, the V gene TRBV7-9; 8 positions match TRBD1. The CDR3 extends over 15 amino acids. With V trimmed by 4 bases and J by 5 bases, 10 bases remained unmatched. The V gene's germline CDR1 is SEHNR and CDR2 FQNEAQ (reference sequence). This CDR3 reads CASSSPQGANHEQYF. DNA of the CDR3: TGTGCCAGCAGCTCCCCTCAGGGGGCTAACCACGAGCAGTACTTC.

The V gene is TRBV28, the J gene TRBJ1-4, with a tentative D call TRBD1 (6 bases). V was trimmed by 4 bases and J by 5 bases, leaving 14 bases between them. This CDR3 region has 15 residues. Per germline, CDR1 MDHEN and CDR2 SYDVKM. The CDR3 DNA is TGTGCCAGCAGTTACCAGGGGCAAGGGAATGAAAAACTGTTTTTT. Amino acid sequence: CASSYQGQGNEKLFF.

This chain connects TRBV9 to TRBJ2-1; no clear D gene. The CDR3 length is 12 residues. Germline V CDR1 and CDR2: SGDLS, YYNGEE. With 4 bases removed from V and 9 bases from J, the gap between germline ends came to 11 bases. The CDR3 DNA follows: TGTGCCAGCAGCCTCATTACGGGTGAGCAGTTCTTC. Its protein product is CASSLITGEQFF.

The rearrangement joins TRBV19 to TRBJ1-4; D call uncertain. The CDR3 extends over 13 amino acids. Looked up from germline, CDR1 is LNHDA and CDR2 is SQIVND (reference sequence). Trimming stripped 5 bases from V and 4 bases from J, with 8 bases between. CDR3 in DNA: TGTGCCAGTAGTTATGGGGTTAATGAAAAACTGTTTTTT. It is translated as CASSYGVNEKLFF. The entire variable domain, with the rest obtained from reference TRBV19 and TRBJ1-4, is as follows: DGGITQSPKYLFRKEGQNVTLSCEQNLNHDAMYWYRQDPGQGLRLIYYSQIVNDFQKGDIAEGYSVSREKKESFPLTVTSAQKNPTAFYLCASSYGVNEKLFFGSGTQLSVL.

The CDR3 region is CASSFAGPGEQYF. For the CDR3, the DNA is TGTGCCAGCAGCTTTGCGGGTCCGGGAGAGCAGTACTTC. This chain connects TRBV7-9 to TRBJ2-7, with D possibly TRBD2 on 5 matching bases. Germline CDR1 is SEHNR and CDR2 is FQNEAQ (reference sequence). This CDR3 has 13 residues. The germline V and J ends were trimmed by 3 bases and 7 bases, with 13 bases remaining between them.

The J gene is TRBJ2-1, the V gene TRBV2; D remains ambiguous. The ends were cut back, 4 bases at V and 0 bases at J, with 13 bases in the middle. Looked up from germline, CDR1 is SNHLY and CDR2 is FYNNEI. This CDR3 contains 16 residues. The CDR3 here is CASSVTEPSSYNEQFF. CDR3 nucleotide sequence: TGTGCCAGCAGTGTAACCGAACCCTCCTCCTACAATGAGCAGTTCTTC.

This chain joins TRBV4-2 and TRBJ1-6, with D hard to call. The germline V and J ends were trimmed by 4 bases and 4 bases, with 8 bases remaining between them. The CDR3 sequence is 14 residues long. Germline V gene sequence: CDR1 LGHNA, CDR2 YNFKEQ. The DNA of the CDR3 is TGTGCCAGCAGCCCCCGAACTTATAATTCACCCCTCCACTTT. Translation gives CASSPRTYNSPLHF.

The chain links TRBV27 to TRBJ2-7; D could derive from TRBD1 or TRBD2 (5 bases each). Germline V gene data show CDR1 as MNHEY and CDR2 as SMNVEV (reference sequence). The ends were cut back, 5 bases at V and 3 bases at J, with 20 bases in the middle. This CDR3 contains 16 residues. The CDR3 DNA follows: TGTGCCAGCAGTCCAACCGGGACCAAACTCTACTACGAGCAGTACTTC. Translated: CASSPTGTKLYYEQYF.

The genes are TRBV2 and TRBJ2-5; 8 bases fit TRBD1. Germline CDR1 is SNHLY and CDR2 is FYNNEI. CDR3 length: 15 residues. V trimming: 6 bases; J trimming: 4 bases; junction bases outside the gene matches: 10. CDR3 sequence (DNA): TGTGCCAGCAGGAAAGACAGGGGAGGACGAGAGACCCAGTACTTC. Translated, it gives CASRKDRGGRETQYF.

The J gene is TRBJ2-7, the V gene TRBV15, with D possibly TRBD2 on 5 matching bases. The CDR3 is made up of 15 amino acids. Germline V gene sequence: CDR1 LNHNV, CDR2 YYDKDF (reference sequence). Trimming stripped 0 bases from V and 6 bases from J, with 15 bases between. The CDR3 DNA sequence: TGTGCCACCAGCAGAGATCTCCTGAGGGTCAGCGAGCAGTACTTC. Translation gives CATSRDLLRVSEQYF.

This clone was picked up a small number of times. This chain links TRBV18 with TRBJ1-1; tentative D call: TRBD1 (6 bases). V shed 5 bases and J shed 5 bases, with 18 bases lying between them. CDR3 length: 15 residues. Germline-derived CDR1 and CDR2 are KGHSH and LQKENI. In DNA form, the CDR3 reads TGTGCCAGCTCATCAGAGGGGGGGGCGCGGACTGAAGCTTTCTTT. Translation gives CASSSEGGARTEAFF.

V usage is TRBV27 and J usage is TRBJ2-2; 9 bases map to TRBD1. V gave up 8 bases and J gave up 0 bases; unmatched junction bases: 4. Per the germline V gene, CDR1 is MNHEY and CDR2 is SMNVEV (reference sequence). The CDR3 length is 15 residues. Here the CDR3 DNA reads TGTGCCAGCTGCCGGGACAGGGCGAACACCGGGGAGCTGTTTTTT. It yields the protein CASCRDRANTGELFF.

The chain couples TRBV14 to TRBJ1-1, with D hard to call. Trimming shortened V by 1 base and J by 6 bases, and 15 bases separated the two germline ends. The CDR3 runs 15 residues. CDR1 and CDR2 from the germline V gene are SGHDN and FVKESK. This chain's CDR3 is CASSQGLNGKPEAFF. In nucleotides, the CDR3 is TGTGCCAGCAGCCAAGGGTTAAACGGGAAACCTGAAGCTTTCTTT.

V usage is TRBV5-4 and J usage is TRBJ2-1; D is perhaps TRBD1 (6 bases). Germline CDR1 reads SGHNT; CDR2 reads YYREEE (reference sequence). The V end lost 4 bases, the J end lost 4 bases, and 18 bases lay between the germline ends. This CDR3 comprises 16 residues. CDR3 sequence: CASSRAGEGRYNEQFF. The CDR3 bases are TGTGCCAGCAGCAGAGCAGGGGAAGGTCGGTACAATGAGCAGTTCTTC. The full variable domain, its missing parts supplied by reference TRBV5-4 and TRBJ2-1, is ETGVTQSPTHLIKTRGQQVTLRCSSQSGHNTVSWYQQALGQGPQFIFQYYREEENGRGNFPPRFSGLQFPNYSSELNVNALELDDSALYLCASSRAGEGRYNEQFFGPGTRLTVL.

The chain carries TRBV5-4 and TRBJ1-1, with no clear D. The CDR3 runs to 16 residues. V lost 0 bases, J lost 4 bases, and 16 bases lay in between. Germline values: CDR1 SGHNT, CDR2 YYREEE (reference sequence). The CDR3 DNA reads TGTGCCAGCAGCTTGGACAAACGGCGGGCTGTCACTGAAGCTTTCTTT. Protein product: CASSLDKRRAVTEAFF.